The present TCR beta chain was sequenced within a study of T-cell memory formation after mild COVID-19. This clonotype was seen a handful of times. TCRdb processed the 5' RACE reads anew with MiXCR; each CDR3 protein has one entry. In the table there are hundreds of thousands of distinct CDR3 sequences, 15% of which are singletons. The CDR3 covers 15 residues. Germline CDR1 is KGHSH and CDR2 is LQKENI. The V end lost 3 bases, the J end lost 9 bases, and 20 bases lay between the germline ends. The sample comprised PBMCs or a T cell subset sorted from them (not recorded which). This clonotype was sampled from a man between 18 and 29 years old who had mild COVID-19 (a few samples of this study predate the infection). Cell type and time point are not known. This chain connects TRBV18 to TRBJ2-5, with D perhaps TRBD2 (6 bases). CDR3 region: CASSPREQRSLAQYF. For the CDR3, the DNA is TGTGCCAGCTCACCGCGGGAACAGCGATCGTTGGCCCAGTACTTC.